This T cell receptor (beta chain) stems from a study of T cell changes during pregnancy in multiple sclerosis. The germline V gene encodes CDR1 SGDLS and CDR2 YYNGEE. V was cut by 2 bases and J by 3 bases, with 15 bases left in between. The CDR3 runs 16 residues. Clones were read by immunoSEQ multiplex PCR, and TCRdb kept only the in-frame ones, dropping some. The repertoire has approximately 65,000 clones, 85% to 95% of them found once; the top ten carry approximately 2.8%. This sequence was found in a female donor in good health, enrolled as a control in a pregnancy study. Sequences were derived from CD8+ T cells from peripheral blood mononuclear cells, sampled in the third trimester of pregnancy. V and J are TRBV9 and TRBJ2-4; D may be TRBD1 (6 bases). The CDR3 DNA is TGTGCCAGCAGCGTCAATGGGGGCTCGGGCAAAAACATTCAGTACTTC. Translating it yields CASSVNGGSGKNIQYF. Filled out from reference TRBV9 and TRBJ2-4, the complete variable domain reads DSGVTQTPKHLITATGQRVTLRCSPRSGDLSVYWYQQSLDQGLQFLIQYYNGEERAKGNILERFSAQQFPDLHSELNLSSLELGDSALYFCASSVNGGSGKNIQYFGAGTRLSVL.